Presented here are 9 T cell receptor beta chains from one specimen sequenced in a study of T-cell memory formation after mild COVID-19. TCRdb processed the 5' RACE reads anew with MiXCR; each CDR3 protein has one entry. The sample holds thousands of distinct CDR3 sequences, around 18% seen once. Material: PBMCs or a T cell subset sorted from them (not recorded which). All receptors come from an adult woman who had mild COVID-19 (a few samples of this study predate the infection). Cell type and time point are not known.

This clonotype was detected ten times or more. J is TRBJ2-3 and V is TRBV4-3; a possible D gene is TRBD2 (5 bases). Trimming pared 2 bases from V and 7 bases from J, leaving 13 bases between. The CDR3 extends over 14 amino acids. Looked up from germline, CDR1 is LGHNA and CDR2 is YSLEER. The CDR3 spells CASSQRRLLYTQYF. As DNA, the CDR3 is TGCGCCAGCAGCCAAAGGAGGCTGCTCTATACGCAGTATTTT.

This clonotype showed up many times. The chain links TRBV4-1 to TRBJ2-1, with TRBD2 as a possible D gene (5 bases). Germline V lookup: CDR1 MGHRA, CDR2 YSYEKL. The CDR3 is 15 residues long. Trimming cost V 1 base and J 3 bases, with 10 bases left between them. The CDR3 DNA is TGCGCCAGCAGCCAAGCCCTAGGAGGCTACAATGAGCAGTTCTTC. Its translation: CASSQALGGYNEQFF.

This clonotype was recorded many times. The chain has TRBV19 and TRBJ2-7; TRBD2 agrees at 8 bases. CDR1 and CDR2 (germline): LNHDA, SQIVND (reference sequence). This CDR3 spans 13 amino acids. After removal of 5 bases from V and 6 bases from J, the junction contained 6 bases not matched to a gene. CDR3 in amino acids: CASSRTSISEQYF. DNA of the CDR3: TGTGCCAGTAGTCGGACTAGCATCTCCGAGCAGTACTTC.

This clonotype occurred many times. The chain joins TRBV9 to TRBJ2-3; D is ambiguous. CDR3 length: 12 residues. From germline, CDR1 is SGDLS and CDR2 YYNGEE. V was pared by 2 bases and J by 4 bases, with 5 bases between. CDR3 sequence: CASSVTSDTQYF. The CDR3, as DNA: TGTGCCAGCAGCGTTACTTCAGATACGCAGTATTTT.

By sample share, this clonotype is medium-sized. The CDR3 bases are TGCGCCAGCAGCCAAGAATGGTACATTGGGAGGACCTACGAGCAGTACTTC. Its protein product is CASSQEWYIGRTYEQYF. The rearrangement uses TRBV4-1 and TRBJ2-7; the D gene is possibly TRBD2 (6 bases). The CDR3 loop spans 17 amino acids. In germline, CDR1 is MGHRA, CDR2 YSYEKL. V lost 0 bases and J 2 bases, leaving 17 bases between the germline ends.

This clonotype showed up many times. J is TRBJ1-5 and V is TRBV28; 9 nucleotides align to TRBD1. V lost 3 bases and J lost 0; bases outside the gene matches: 15. Germline V gives CDR1 MDHEN, CDR2 SYDVKM. This CDR3 comprises 20 residues. DNA of the CDR3: TGTGCCAGCAGTTTGGCGATCCCGGGACAGGGATTTTATAGCAATCAGCCCCAGCATTTT. It specifies CASSLAIPGQGFYSNQPQHF.

This clonotype appeared many times. V and J are TRBV24-1 and TRBJ2-3; D ambiguous. The CDR3 runs 17 residues. Germline V CDR1 and CDR2: KGHDR, SFDVKD. V was pared by 1 base and J by 4 bases, with 17 bases between. The CDR3: CATSDFRKWDWADTQYF. The CDR3 DNA reads as TGTGCCACCAGTGATTTCCGAAAGTGGGATTGGGCAGATACGCAGTATTTT.

Comments on this clonotype: This clone may be a read error of a much larger clone one base away. In DNA form, the CDR3 reads TGCAGTGTCCGCCCCGGGACAGCCTCCGACAATGAGCAGTTCTTC. Protein: CSVRPGTASDNEQFF. The chain links TRBV20-1 to TRBJ2-1, with 7 positions matching TRBD1. The V gene's germline CDR1 is DFQATT and CDR2 SNEGSKA (reference sequence). The CDR3 has 15 residues.

This clonotype is classed as medium-sized. The gene calls are TRBV12-3 or TRBV12-4 and TRBJ2-1; 8 nucleotides agree with TRBD2. The CDR3 spans 14 residues. V lost 2 bases and J lost 4; bases outside the gene matches: 1. CDR3 sequence: CASSLTGGYNEQFF. DNA of the CDR3: TGTGCCAGCAGTTTAACGGGGGGGTACAATGAGCAGTTCTTC.